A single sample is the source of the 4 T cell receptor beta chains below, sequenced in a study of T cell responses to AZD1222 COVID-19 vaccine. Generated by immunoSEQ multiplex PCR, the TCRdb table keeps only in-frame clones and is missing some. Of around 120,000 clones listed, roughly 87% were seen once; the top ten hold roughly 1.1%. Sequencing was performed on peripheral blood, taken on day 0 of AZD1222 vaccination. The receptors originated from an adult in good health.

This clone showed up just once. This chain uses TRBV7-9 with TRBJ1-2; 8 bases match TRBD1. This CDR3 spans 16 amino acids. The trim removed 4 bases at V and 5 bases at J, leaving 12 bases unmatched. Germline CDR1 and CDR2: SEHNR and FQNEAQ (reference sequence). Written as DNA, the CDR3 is TGTGCCAGCAGCTCGTCATCTCAGGGGGCAATTTATGGCTACACCTTC. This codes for CASSSSSQGAIYGYTF.

CDR3 coding DNA: TGTGCCAGCTCATTTGATACAGAAAACATTCAGTACTTC. Residues: CASSFDTENIQYF. J is TRBJ2-4 and V is TRBV18; D call uncertain. CDR1 and CDR2 from the germline V gene are KGHSH and LQKENI. CDR3 length: 13 residues. Trimming removed 5 bases at V and 5 bases at J, with 10 bases between.

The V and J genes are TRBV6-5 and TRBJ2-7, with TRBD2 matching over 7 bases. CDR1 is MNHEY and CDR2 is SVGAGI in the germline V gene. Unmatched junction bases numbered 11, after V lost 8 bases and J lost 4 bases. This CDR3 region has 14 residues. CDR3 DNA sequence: TGTGCCAGCGAAAGGGAGGGTATTGTGTACGAGCAGTACTTC. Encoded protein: CASEREGIVYEQYF.

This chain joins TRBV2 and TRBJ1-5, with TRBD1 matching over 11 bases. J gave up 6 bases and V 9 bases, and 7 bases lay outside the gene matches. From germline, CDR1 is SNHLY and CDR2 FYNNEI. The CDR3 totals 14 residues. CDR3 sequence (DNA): TGTGCCAGTACGGGACAGGGGGGCGGTCAGCCCCAGCATTTT. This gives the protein CASTGQGGGQPQHF.